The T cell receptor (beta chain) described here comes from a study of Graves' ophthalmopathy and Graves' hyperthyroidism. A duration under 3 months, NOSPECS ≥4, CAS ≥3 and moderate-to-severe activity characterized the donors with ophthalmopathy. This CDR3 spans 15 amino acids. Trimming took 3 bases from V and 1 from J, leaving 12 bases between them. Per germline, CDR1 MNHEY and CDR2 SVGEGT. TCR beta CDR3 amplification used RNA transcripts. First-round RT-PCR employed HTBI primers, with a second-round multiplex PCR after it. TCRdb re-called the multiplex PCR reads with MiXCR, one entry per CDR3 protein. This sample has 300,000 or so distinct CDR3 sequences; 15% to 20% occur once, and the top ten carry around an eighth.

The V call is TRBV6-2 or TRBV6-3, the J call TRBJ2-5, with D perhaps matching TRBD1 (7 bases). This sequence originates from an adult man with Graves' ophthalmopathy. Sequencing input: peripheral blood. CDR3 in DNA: TGTGCCAGCAGTTATCGCGGGACAGTCCAAGAGACCCAGTACTTC. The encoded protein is CASSYRGTVQETQYF.